The TCR beta chain described here comes from a study of identical twins. TCRdb re-called the 5' RACE reads with MiXCR, one entry per CDR3 protein. The sample consists of some 440,000 distinct CDR3 sequences, around 24% of them appearing once. These sequences were also reported in another study, on T cells expressing NK-cell markers.

The specimen was CD4+ T cells sorted from blood. This TCR was recovered from a woman aged 18-29 years in good health.

The CDR3 nucleotides are TGTGCCAGCAGCTCCCCGGGCCACTACAATGAGCAGTTCTTC. This codes for CASSSPGHYNEQFF. V usage is TRBV7-2 and J usage is TRBJ2-1; D uncertain. Germline V CDR1 and CDR2: SGHTA, FQGNSA. This CDR3 contains 14 residues. Trimming removed 4 bases at V and 3 bases at J, with 10 bases between.